This T cell receptor (beta chain) emerged from a study of T cell repertoires in cytomegalovirus infection. Study overall: In public TCR beta signatures, there were indications of both CMV infection and matching HLA type.

MiXCR was run by TCRdb on the reads, yielding one entry per CDR3 protein. The repertoire includes a few hundred thousand distinct CDR3 sequences, just under 40% of them detected once, and 48% sits in the top ten. Regarding this clonotype: What it recognizes is unknown.

This clonotype was sampled from a human donor in good health (CMV status not recorded). Some clones in this sample may be carry-over from other donors' samples. Sequences were derived from cultured PBMCs, sampled from culture after CMV antigen stimulation.

The CDR3 DNA follows: TGTGCCAGCGATGACAGGGGTGAGACCCAGTACTTC. Its translation: CASDDRGETQYF. V and J are TRBV2 and TRBJ2-5; TRBD1 agrees at 8 bases. V dropped 8 bases and J dropped 5; count of bases not matched to a gene: 4. Per germline, CDR1 SNHLY and CDR2 FYNNEI. The CDR3 is 12 amino acids. Filled out from reference TRBV2 and TRBJ2-5, the complete variable domain reads EPEVTQTPSHQVTQMGQEVILRCVPISNHLYFYWYRQILGQKVEFLVSFYNNEISEKSEIFDDQFSVERPDGSNFTLKIRSTKLEDSAMYFCASDDRGETQYFGPGTRLLVL.